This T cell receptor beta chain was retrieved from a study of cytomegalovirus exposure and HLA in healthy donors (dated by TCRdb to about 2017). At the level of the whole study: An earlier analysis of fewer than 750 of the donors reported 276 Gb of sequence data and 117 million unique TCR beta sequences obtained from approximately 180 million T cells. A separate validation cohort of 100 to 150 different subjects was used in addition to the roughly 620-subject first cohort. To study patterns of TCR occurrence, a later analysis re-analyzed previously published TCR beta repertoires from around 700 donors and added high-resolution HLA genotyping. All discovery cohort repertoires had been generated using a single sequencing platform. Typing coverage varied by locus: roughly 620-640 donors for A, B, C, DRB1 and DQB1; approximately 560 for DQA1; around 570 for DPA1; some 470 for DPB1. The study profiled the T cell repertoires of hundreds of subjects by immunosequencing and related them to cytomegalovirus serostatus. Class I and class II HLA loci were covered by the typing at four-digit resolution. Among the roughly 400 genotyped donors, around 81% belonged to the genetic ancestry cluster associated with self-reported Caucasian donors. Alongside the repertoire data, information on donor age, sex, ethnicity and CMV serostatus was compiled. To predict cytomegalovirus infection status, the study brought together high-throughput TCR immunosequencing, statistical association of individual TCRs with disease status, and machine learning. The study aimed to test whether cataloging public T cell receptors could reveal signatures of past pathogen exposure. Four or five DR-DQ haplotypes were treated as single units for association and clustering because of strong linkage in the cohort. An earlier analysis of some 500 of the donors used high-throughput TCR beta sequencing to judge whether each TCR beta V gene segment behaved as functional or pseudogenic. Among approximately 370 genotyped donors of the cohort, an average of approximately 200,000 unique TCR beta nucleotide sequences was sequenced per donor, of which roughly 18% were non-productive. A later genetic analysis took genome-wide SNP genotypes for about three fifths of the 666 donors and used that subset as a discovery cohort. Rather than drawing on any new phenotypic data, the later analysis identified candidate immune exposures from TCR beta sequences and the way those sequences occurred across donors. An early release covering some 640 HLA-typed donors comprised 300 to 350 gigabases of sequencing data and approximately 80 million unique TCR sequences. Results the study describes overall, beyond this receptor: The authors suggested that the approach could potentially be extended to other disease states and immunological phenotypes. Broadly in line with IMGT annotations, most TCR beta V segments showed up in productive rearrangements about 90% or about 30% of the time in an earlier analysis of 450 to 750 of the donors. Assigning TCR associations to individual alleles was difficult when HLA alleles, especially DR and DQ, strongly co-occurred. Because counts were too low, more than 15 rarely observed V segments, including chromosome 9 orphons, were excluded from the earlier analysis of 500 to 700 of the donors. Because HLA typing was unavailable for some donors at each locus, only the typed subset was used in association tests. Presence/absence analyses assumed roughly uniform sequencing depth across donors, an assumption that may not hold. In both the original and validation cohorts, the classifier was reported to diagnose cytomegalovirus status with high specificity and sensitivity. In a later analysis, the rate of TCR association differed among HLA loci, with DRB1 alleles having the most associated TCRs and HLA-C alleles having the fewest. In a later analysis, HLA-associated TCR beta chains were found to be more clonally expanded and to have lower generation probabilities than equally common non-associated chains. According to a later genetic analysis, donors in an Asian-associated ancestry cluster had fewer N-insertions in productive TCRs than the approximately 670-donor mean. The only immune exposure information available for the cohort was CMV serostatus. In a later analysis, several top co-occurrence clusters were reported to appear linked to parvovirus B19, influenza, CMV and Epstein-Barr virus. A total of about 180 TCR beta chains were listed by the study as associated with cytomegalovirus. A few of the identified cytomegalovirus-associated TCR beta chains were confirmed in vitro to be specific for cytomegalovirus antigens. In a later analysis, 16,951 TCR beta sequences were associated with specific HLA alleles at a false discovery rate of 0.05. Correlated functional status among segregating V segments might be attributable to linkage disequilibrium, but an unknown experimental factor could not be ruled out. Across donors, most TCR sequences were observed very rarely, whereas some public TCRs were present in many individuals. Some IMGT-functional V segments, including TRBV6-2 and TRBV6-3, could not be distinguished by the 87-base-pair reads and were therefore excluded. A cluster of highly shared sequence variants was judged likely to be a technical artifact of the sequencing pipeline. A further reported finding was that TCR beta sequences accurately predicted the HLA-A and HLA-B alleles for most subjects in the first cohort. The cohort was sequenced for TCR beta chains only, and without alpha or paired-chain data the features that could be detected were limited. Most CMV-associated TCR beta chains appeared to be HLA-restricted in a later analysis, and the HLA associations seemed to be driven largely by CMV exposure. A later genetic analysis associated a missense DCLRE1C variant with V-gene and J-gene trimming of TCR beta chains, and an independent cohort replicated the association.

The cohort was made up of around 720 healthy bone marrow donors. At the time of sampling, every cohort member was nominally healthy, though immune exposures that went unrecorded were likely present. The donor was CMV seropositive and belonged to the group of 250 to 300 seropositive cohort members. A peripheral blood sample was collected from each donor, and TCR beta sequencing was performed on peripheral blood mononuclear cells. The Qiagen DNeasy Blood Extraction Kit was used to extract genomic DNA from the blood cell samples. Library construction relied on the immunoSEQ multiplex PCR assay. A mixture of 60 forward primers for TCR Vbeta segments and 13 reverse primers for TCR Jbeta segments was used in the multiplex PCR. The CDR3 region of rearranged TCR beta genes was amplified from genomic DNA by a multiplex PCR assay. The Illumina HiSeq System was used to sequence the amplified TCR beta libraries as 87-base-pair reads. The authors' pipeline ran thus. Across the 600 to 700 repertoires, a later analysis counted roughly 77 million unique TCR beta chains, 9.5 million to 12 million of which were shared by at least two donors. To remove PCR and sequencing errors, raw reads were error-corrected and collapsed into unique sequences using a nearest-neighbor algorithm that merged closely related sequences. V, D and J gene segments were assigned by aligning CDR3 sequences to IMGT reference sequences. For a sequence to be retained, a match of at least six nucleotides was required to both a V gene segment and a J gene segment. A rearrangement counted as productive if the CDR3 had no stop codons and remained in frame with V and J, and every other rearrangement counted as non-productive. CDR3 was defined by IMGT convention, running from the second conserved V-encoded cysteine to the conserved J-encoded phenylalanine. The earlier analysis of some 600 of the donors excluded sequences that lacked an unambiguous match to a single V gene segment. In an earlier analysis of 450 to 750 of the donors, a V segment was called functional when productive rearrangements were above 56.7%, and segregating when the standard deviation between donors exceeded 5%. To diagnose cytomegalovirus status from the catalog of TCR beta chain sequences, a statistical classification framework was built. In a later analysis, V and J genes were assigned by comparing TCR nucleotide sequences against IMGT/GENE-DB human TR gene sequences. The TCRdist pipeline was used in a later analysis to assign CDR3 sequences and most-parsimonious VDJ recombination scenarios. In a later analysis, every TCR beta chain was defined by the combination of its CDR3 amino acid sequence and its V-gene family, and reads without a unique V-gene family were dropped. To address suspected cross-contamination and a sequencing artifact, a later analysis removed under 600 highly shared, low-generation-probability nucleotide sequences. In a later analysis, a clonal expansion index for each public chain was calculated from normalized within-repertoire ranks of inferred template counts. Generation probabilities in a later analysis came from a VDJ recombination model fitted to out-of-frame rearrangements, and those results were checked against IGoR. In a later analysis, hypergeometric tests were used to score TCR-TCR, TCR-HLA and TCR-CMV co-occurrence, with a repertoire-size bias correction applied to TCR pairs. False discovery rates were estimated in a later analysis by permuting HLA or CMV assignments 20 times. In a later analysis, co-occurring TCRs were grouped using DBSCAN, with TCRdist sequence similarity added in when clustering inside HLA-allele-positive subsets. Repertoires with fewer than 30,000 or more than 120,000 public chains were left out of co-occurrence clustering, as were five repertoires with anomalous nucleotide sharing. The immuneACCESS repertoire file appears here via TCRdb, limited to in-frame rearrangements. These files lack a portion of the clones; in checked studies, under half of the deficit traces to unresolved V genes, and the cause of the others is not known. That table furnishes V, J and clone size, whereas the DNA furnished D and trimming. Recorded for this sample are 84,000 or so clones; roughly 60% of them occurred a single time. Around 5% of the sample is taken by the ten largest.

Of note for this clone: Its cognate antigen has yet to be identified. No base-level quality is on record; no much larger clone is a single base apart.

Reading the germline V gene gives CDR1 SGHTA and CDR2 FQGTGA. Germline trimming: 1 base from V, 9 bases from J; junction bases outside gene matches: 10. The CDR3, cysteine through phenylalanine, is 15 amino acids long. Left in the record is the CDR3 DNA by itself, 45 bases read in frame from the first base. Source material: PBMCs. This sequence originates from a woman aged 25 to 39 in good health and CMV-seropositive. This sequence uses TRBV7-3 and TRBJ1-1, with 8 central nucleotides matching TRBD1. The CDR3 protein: CASSLNSGAGGKAFF. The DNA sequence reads TGTGCCAGCAGCTTAAATTCGGGGGCAGGGGGCAAAGCTTTCTTT.